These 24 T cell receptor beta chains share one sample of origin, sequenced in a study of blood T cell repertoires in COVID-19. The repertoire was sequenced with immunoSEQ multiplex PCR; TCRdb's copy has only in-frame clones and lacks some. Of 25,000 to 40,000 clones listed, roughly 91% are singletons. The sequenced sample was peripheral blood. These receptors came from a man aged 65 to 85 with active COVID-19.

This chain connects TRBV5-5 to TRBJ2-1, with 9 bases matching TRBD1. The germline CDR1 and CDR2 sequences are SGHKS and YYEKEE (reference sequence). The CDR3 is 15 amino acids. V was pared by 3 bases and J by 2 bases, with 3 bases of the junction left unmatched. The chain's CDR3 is CASSSGQGTYNEQFF. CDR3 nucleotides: TGTGCCAGCAGCTCCGGACAGGGGACCTACAATGAGCAGTTCTTC. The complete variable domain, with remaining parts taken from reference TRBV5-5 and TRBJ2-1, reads DAGVTQSPTHLIKTRGQQVTLRCSPISGHKSVSWYQQVLGQGPQFIFQYYEKEERGRGNFPDRFSARQFPNYSSELNVNALLLGDSALYLCASSSGQGTYNEQFFGPGTRLTVL.

The CDR3 nucleotides are TGTGCCAGCAGCCCTATGGAGGGCCTATGGATTCAGTACTTC. This translates into CASSPMEGLWIQYF. This chain connects TRBV9 to TRBJ2-4, with D possibly matching TRBD2 (6 bases). From germline, CDR1 is SGDLS and CDR2 YYNGEE. V was pared by 4 bases and J by 10 bases, with 18 bases between. This CDR3 comprises 14 residues.

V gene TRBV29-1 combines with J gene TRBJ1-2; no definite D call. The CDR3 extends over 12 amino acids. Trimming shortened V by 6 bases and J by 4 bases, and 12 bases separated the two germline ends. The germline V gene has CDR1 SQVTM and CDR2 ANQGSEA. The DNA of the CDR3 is TGCAGCGTCCGTCCCGGCGGCTATGGCTACACCTTC. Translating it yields CSVRPGGYGYTF.

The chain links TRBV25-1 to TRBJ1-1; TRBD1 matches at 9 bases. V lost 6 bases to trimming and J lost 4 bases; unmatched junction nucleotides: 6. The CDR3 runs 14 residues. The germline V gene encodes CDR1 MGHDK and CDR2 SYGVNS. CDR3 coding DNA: TGTGCCAGCAGAGGACAGGGGACGACCACTGAAGCTTTCTTT. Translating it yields CASRGQGTTTEAFF.

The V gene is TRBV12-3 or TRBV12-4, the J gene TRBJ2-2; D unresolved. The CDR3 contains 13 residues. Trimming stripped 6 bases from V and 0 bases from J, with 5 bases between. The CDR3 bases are TGTGCCAGCAGAGACTCGAACACCGGGGAGCTGTTTTTT. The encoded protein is CASRDSNTGELFF.

CDR3 in DNA: TGTGCCTGGGACAGGGCCGGGGAGCTGTTTTTT. Its protein product is CAWDRAGELFF. The V and J genes are TRBV30 and TRBJ2-2; TRBD1 matches 7 bases. Trimming at V came to 5 bases and at J to 6 bases, leaving 0 bases not matched to a gene. Per germline, CDR1 GTSNPN and CDR2 SVGIG (reference sequence). This CDR3 region has 11 residues.

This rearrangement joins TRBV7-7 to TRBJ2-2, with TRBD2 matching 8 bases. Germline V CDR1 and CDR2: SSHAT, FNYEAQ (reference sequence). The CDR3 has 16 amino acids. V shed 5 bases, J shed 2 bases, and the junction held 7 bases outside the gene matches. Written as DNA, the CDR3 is TGTGCCAGCAGCCCCCTTAGCGGGGCTAACACCGGGGAGCTGTTTTTT. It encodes CASSPLSGANTGELFF.

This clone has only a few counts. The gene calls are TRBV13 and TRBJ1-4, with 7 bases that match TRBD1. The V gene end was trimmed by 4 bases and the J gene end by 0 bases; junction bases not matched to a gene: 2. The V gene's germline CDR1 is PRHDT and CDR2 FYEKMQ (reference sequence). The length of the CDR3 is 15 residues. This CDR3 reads CASSSRGPTNEKLFF. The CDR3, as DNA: TGTGCCAGCAGCTCAAGGGGGCCAACTAATGAAAAACTGTTTTTT.

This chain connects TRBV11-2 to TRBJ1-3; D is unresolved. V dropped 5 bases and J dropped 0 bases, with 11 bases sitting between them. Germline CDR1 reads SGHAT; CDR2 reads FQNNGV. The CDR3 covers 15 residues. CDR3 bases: TGTGCCAGCAGCCTCGACTCGAGCTCTGGAAACACCATATATTTT. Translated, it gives CASSLDSSSGNTIYF.

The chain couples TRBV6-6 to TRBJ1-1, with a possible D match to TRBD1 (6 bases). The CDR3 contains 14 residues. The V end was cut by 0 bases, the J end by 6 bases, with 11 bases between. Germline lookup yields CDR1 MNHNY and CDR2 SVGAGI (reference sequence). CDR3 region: CASSYSRGRAEAFF. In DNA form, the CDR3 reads TGTGCCAGCAGTTACTCGAGGGGGAGGGCTGAAGCTTTCTTT.

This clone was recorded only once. The CDR3 region has the DNA TGTGCCAGCAGTTCCAGGACAGGGGCCGGCAATCAGCCCCAGCATTTT. This gives the protein CASSSRTGAGNQPQHF. The V call is TRBV6-2 or TRBV6-3, the J call TRBJ1-5, with TRBD1 matching over 9 bases. The V and J ends lost 4 bases and 2 bases, in that order; junction bases with no gene match: 6. Looked up from germline, CDR1 is MNHEY and CDR2 is SVGEGT. This CDR3 contains 16 residues.

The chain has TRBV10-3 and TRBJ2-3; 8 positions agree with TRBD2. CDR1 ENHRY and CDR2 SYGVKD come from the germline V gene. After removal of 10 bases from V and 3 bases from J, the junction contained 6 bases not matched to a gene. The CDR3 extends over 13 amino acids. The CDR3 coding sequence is TGTGCCACCCGGGAGGGCAGGACAGATACGCAGTATTTT. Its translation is CATREGRTDTQYF.

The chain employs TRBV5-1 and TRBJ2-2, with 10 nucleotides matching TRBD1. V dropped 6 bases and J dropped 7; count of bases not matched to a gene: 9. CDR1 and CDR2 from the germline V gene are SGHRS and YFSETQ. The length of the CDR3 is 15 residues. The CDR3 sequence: CASNLDRGQNGELFF. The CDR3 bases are TGCGCCAGCAACCTCGACAGGGGGCAAAACGGGGAGCTGTTTTTT.

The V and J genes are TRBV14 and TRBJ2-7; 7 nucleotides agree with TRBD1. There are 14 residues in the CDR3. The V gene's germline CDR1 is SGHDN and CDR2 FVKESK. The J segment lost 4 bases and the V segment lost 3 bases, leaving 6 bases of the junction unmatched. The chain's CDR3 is CASSHRQGLYEQYF. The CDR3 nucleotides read TGTGCCAGCAGCCATAGACAGGGATTATACGAGCAGTACTTC.

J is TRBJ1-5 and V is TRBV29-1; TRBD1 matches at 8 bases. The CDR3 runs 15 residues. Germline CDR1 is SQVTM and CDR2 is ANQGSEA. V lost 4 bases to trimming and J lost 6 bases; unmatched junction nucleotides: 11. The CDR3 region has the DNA TGCAGCGTTGTGCTATCAGGACAGGGACGTCAGCCCCAGCATTTT. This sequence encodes CSVVLSGQGRQPQHF.

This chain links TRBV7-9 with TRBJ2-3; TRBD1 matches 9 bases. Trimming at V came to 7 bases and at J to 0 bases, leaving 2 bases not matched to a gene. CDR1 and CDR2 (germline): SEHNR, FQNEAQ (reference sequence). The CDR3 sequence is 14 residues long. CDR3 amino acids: CASTGTGSTDTQYF. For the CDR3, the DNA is TGTGCCAGCACCGGGACAGGGAGCACAGATACGCAGTATTTT.

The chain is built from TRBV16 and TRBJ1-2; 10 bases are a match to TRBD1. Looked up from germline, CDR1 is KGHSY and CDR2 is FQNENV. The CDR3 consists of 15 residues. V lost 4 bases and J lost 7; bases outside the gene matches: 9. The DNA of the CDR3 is TGTGCCAGCAGCCCTCAGCACGGGACAGGGGTTGGCTACACCTTC. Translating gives CASSPQHGTGVGYTF.

CDR3 nucleotide sequence: TGTGCCACCAGCAGAGCAGGGGGTCGGCAGCCCCAGCATTTT. Translating gives CATSRAGGRQPQHF. The chain carries TRBV15 and TRBJ1-5; 7 bases line up with TRBD1. This CDR3 has 14 amino acids. V lost 1 base and J lost 7; bases outside the gene matches: 4. Germline V CDR1 and CDR2: LNHNV, YYDKDF (reference sequence).

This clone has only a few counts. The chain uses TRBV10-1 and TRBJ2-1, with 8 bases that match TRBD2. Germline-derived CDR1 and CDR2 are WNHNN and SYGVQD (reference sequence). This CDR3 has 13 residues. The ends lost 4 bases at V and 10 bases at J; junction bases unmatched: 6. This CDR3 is CASSGLAGGEQFF. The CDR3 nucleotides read TGCGCCAGCAGTGGTCTAGCGGGCGGAGAGCAGTTCTTC.

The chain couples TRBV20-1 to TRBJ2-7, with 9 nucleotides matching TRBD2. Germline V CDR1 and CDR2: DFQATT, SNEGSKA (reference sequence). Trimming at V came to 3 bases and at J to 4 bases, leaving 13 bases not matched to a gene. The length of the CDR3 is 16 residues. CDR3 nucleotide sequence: TGCAGTGCTAGTAGACTAGCGGAGACTTTTACTTACGAGCAGTACTTC. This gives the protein CSASRLAETFTYEQYF.

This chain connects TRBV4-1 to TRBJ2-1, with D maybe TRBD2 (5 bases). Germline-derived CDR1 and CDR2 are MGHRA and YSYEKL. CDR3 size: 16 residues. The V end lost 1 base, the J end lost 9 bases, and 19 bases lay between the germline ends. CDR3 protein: CASSQGPGNAGGEQFF. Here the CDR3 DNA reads TGCGCCAGCAGCCAAGGTCCGGGAAATGCGGGTGGTGAGCAGTTCTTC.

In DNA, the CDR3 is TGTGCCAGCAGCTTAGAGGGGATGGTCGGCGGCTACACCTTC. This gives the protein CASSLEGMVGGYTF. This rearrangement joins TRBV11-1 to TRBJ1-2; D is perhaps TRBD1 (5 bases). V lost 1 base to trimming and J lost 8 bases, with 14 bases between them. CDR1 and CDR2 (germline): SGHAT, FQDESV (reference sequence). The CDR3 extends over 14 amino acids.

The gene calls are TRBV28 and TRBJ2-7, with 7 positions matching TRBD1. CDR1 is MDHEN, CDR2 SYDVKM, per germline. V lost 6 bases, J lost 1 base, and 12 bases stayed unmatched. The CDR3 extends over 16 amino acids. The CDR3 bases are TGTGCCAGCAGCCAACCCTGGACAGGAGAATCCTACGAGCAGTACTTC. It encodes CASSQPWTGESYEQYF. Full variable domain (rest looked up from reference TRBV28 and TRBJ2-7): DVKVTQSSRYLVKRTGEKVFLECVQDMDHENMFWYRQDPGLGLRLIYFSYDVKMKEKGDIPEGYSVSREKKERFSLILESASTNQTSMYLCASSQPWTGESYEQYFGPGTRLTVT.

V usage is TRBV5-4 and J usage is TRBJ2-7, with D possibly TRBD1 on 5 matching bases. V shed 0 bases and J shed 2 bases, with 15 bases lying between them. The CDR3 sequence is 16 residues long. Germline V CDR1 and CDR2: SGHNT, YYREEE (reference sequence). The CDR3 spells CASSLGSGAAAYEQYF. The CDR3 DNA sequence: TGTGCCAGCAGCTTGGGGAGTGGGGCAGCCGCCTACGAGCAGTACTTC.